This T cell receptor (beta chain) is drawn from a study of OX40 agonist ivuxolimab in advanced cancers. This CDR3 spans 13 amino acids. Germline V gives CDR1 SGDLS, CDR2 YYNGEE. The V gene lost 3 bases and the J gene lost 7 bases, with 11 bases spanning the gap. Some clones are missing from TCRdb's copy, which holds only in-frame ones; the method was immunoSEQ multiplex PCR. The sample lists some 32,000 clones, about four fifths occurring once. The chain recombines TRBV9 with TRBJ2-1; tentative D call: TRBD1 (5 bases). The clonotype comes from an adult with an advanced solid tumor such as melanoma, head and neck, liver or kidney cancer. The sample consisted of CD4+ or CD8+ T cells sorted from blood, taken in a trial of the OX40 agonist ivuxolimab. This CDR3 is CASSGAGPNEQFF. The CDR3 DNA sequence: TGTGCCAGCAGCGGTGCAGGGCCAAATGAGCAGTTCTTC.